A single TCR beta chain is shown here with its context. Its cognate antigen is unknown. This record comes from a study of shared clonotypes between healthy human individuals. Findings and limits, study-wide: Represented diversity (both genetic and exposure-history) was limited by the small number of donors.

This CDR3 region has 15 residues. V lost 3 bases to trimming and J lost 1 base, with 7 bases between them. Germline CDR1 is MGHRA and CDR2 is YSYEKL. Libraries were prepared by immunoSEQ multiplex PCR; TCRdb keeps only in-frame clonotypes and omits some of them. The data show fewer than 850,000 clones, with roughly 78% seen just once and under 2% held by the top ten. There were no recent acute infections or vaccinations among the donors, who were healthy HIV-negative adults. CD45RA-negative memory and CD45RA+ naive subsets were split from the CD4+ cells. This chain joins TRBV4-1 and TRBJ2-6; D unclear. Sequenced: memory CD4+ T cells sorted from blood. This sample's subset: CD45RA-negative fraction. This TCR derives from a woman aged 30 to 39 in good health. CDR3 sequence (DNA): TGCGCCAGCAGCCAGTTAGGATCTGGGGCCAACGTCCTGACTTTC. This translates into CASSQLGSGANVLTF.